This TCR beta chain was profiled in a study of cytomegalovirus exposure and HLA in healthy donors. Findings and caveats of the study: A list of 150 or so TCR beta chains associated with cytomegalovirus was given.

PCR involved 60 Vbeta and 13 Jbeta primers. Repertoires were generated with immunoSEQ multiplex PCR, while TCRdb's copy carries only in-frame clones and drops some. The sample holds fewer than 55,000 clones, 72% seen once. Points on this clone: Its antigen is not identified.

The CDR3 covers 14 residues. Trimming left V 2 bases short and J 8 bases short, with 16 bases between. Germline CDR1 reads SGHRS; CDR2 reads YFSETQ. The sample was PBMCs. This receptor was taken from a woman between 50 and 59 years old in good health and CMV-seropositive. V is TRBV5-1 and J is TRBJ1-2; D is possibly TRBD1 (6 bases). The CDR3 is CASSFITGIVGYTF. For the CDR3, the DNA is TGCGCCAGCAGCTTCATCACAGGGATCGTAGGCTACACCTTC.